One and the same sample provided the 30 T cell receptor beta chains below, sequenced in a study of CD8 T cells in ankylosing spondylitis. TCRdb re-derived calls from the 5' RACE reads in MiXCR, one entry per CDR3 protein. The table shows a few hundred thousand distinct CDR3 sequences, with around 25% occurring only once. The sample was blood, either unsorted or a sorted T cell fraction (not recorded which). The source of these receptors is a male donor with ankylosing spondylitis or in good health (not recorded which).

This clonotype was seen repeatedly, ten times or more. This chain uses TRBV20-1 with TRBJ2-3; 8 nucleotides match TRBD2. The germline V gene has CDR1 DFQATT and CDR2 SNEGSKA (reference sequence). This CDR3 has 15 residues. Unmatched junction bases numbered 11, after V lost 6 bases and J lost 3 bases. In DNA form, the CDR3 reads TGCAGTGCCAGACCCGGGGGGGCCCGGACAGATACGCAGTATTTT. Its protein is CSARPGGARTDTQYF.

This clonotype was found many times. The rearrangement joins TRBV28 to TRBJ2-5; tentative D call: TRBD1 (6 bases). Germline CDR1 is MDHEN and CDR2 is SYDVKM. Trimming pared 3 bases from V and 5 bases from J, leaving 19 bases between. This CDR3 region has 16 residues. The CDR3 sequence is CASSFRGRGMVETQYF. CDR3 nucleotide sequence: TGTGCCAGCAGTTTCCGGGGCAGGGGCATGGTGGAGACCCAGTACTTC.

Many counts were recorded for this clonotype. The chain joins TRBV5-6 to TRBJ1-4; D is undetermined. The CDR3 loop spans 12 amino acids. CDR1 and CDR2 (germline): SGHDT, YYEEEE. V was pared by 2 bases and J by 8 bases, with 7 bases between. CDR3 coding DNA: TGTGCCAGCAGCTTCGTAGGGGAAAAACTGTTTTTT. It encodes CASSFVGEKLFF. The whole variable domain, filled in from reference TRBV5-6 and TRBJ1-4, reads DAGVTQSPTHLIKTRGQQVTLRCSPKSGHDTVSWYQQALGQGPQFIFQYYEEEERQRGNFPDRFSGHQFPNYSSELNVNALLLGDSALYLCASSFVGEKLFFGSGTQLSVL.

This clonotype was picked up a small number of times. The genes are TRBV10-3 and TRBJ1-1, with D perhaps matching TRBD1 (6 bases). The CDR3 sequence is 15 residues long. V was clipped by 3 bases and J by 1 base, with 12 bases between them. Germline CDR1 ENHRY, CDR2 SYGVKD. The CDR3 loop reads CAISDPGHSNTEAFF. The CDR3 DNA follows: TGTGCCATCAGTGATCCGGGACACTCGAACACTGAAGCTTTCTTT.

This chain's CDR3 is CASSSGVVATDTQYF. In nucleotides, the CDR3 is TGTGCCAGCAGCTCAGGGGTAGTGGCGACAGATACGCAGTATTTT. The chain employs TRBV5-5 and TRBJ2-3; perhaps TRBD1 as D (6 bases). CDR3 length: 15 residues. Germline V CDR1 and CDR2: SGHKS, YYEKEE (reference sequence). The germline V and J ends were trimmed by 3 bases and 3 bases, with 14 bases remaining between them.

A few counts support this clonotype. This chain joins TRBV20-1 and TRBJ1-2, with unresolved D. The V gene's germline CDR1 is DFQATT and CDR2 SNEGSKA (reference sequence). The CDR3 sequence is 15 residues long. V lost 4 bases to trimming and J lost 4 bases, with 19 bases between them. CDR3: CSATEAGRVAYGYTF. Written as DNA, the CDR3 is TGCAGTGCTACTGAGGCGGGCCGGGTGGCCTATGGCTACACCTTC.

The V and J genes are TRBV7-6 and TRBJ2-7; D is unresolved. This CDR3 is built from 13 residues. V dropped 6 bases and J dropped 1 base, with 10 bases sitting between them. Looked up from germline, CDR1 is SGHVS and CDR2 is FNYEAQ. CDR3 bases: TGTGCCAGCAGAGCCCTGGGGTCCTACGAGCAGTACTTC. It is translated as CASRALGSYEQYF.

The table lists this clonotype with a few counts. The chain recombines TRBV6-6 with TRBJ2-3; the D gene is possibly TRBD1 (5 bases). Trimming removed 1 base from V and 9 bases from J, with 8 bases in between. Germline-derived CDR1 and CDR2 are MNHNY and SVGAGI (reference sequence). The CDR3 length is 12 residues. The CDR3, as DNA: TGTGCCAGCAGTTACTTAGGGGCGACGCAGTATTTT. Protein: CASSYLGATQYF.

In its sample, this clonotype was seen many times. This sequence joins TRBV12-3 or TRBV12-4 and TRBJ2-5, with 7 bases aligning to TRBD1. CDR3 length: 15 residues. After removal of 6 bases from V and 5 bases from J, the junction contained 12 bases not matched to a gene. For the CDR3, the DNA is TGTGCCAGCAGCCCGACTGACAGGGCGAGGGAGACCCAGTACTTC. It encodes CASSPTDRARETQYF.

This rearrangement joins TRBV10-3 to TRBJ2-3; the match to TRBD2 covers 12 bases. The V gene end was trimmed by 3 bases and the J gene end by 2 bases; junction bases not matched to a gene: 12. CDR1 is ENHRY and CDR2 is SYGVKD in the germline V gene. The CDR3 has 19 amino acids. The CDR3 is CAISDPSGGAWFLTDTQYF. Written as DNA, the CDR3 is TGTGCCATCAGTGATCCTAGCGGGGGGGCCTGGTTTCTCACAGATACGCAGTATTTT.

This clonotype was seen at least ten times. The chain links TRBV6-1 to TRBJ1-1; D is unresolved. In germline, CDR1 is MNHNS, CDR2 SASEGT. Trimming took off 3 bases at V and 7 bases at J, with 9 bases between the two ends. This CDR3 is built from 12 residues. The CDR3, as DNA: TGTGCCAGCAGTGATGCGGTCGATGAAGCTTTCTTT. Translation: CASSDAVDEAFF.

This clonotype was seen at least ten times. The chain has TRBV5-1 and TRBJ1-1, with D tentatively TRBD1 (5 bases). The CDR3 is made up of 19 amino acids. V was clipped by 1 base and J by 0 bases, with 22 bases between them. Germline assignment: CDR1 SGHRS and CDR2 YFSETQ. CDR3 region: CASSLIPRSGRRMNTEAFF. The CDR3 DNA reads as TGCGCCAGCAGCTTGATCCCTCGTTCGGGACGCAGAATGAACACTGAAGCTTTCTTT.

Regarding this clonotype: Compared with germline, one end of the junction differs, possibly owing to a read error. The genes are TRBV20-1 and TRBJ1-5; no definite D call. Germline loops: CDR1 DFQATT, CDR2 SNEGSKA (reference sequence). CDR3 length: 14 residues. The CDR3 DNA is TGCTGTGCCCGTCTGGGTCCCGAGGGTCAGCCCCAGCATTTT. Translating it yields CCARLGPEGQPQHF.

The sample holds a few counts of this clonotype. This chain links TRBV20-1 with TRBJ2-7; 9 bases align to TRBD1. CDR1 is DFQATT, CDR2 SNEGSKA, per germline (reference sequence). V was clipped by 5 bases and J by 2 bases; unmatched bases: 7. This CDR3 region has 14 residues. CDR3 sequence reads: CSAFTGTGTYEQYF. The CDR3 region has the DNA TGCAGTGCTTTCACCGGGACAGGGACCTACGAGCAGTACTTC.

This clonotype came up many times. The chain is built from TRBV20-1 and TRBJ2-1; D is perhaps TRBD2 (6 bases). Trimming stripped 4 bases from V and 4 bases from J, with 11 bases between. CDR1 and CDR2 (germline): DFQATT, SNEGSKA (reference sequence). The CDR3 has 13 amino acids. The CDR3 nucleotides are TGCAGTGCTATGCGGGGCGGATACAATGAGCAGTTCTTC. It is translated as CSAMRGGYNEQFF.

The chain has TRBV12-3 or TRBV12-4 and TRBJ2-1, with TRBD1 matching 8 bases. This CDR3 has 13 amino acids. V shed 10 bases, J shed 12 bases, and the junction held 14 bases outside the gene matches. CDR3 DNA sequence: TGTGCCACCCAAGCGAACAGGGGGGCTCGGCAGTTCTTC. Translation: CATQANRGARQFF.

The chain carries TRBV11-1 and TRBJ2-1, with 7 bases lining up with TRBD2. The CDR3 is made up of 18 amino acids. The germline gives CDR1 SGHAT, CDR2 FQDESV (reference sequence). Trimming cost V 4 bases and J 0 bases; bases outside gene matches: 12. CDR3: CASSSLVGGMSSYNEQFF. The CDR3 DNA is TGTGCCAGCAGCTCCTTAGTCGGGGGGATGAGCTCCTACAATGAGCAGTTCTTC.

This clonotype was recorded a few times. This chain links TRBV29-1 with TRBJ2-5, with D possibly TRBD1 on 5 matching bases. Germline CDR1 SQVTM, CDR2 ANQGSEA. The CDR3 is made up of 14 amino acids. V was clipped by 7 bases and J by 2 bases, with 17 bases between them. The CDR3 loop reads CSAGQLSLQETQYF. The CDR3 coding sequence is TGCAGCGCCGGACAACTGTCACTTCAAGAGACCCAGTACTTC.

The chain has TRBV12-3 or TRBV12-4 and TRBJ2-1, with D possibly TRBD1 on 6 matching bases. The CDR3 contains 16 residues. The ends were cut back, 4 bases at V and 5 bases at J, with 18 bases in the middle. The chain's CDR3 is CASSWGSVRGHNEQFF. CDR3 coding DNA: TGTGCCAGCAGTTGGGGTTCCGTCAGGGGCCACAATGAGCAGTTCTTC.

This clonotype was observed a handful of times. V and J are TRBV20-1 and TRBJ2-3, with 12 bases lining up with TRBD2. The germline CDR1 and CDR2 sequences are DFQATT and SNEGSKA (reference sequence). The CDR3 spans 16 residues. The J segment lost 0 bases and the V segment lost 8 bases, leaving 9 bases of the junction unmatched. The CDR3, as DNA: TGCAGTCCCGGTCTAGCGGGGGGGCTTAGCACAGATACGCAGTATTTT. Translating gives CSPGLAGGLSTDTQYF.

This clonotype came up many times. The chain carries TRBV24-1 and TRBJ1-2; no definite D call. The CDR3 extends over 14 amino acids. Germline V gives CDR1 KGHDR, CDR2 SFDVKD. Trimming removed 3 bases from V and 8 bases from J, with 15 bases in between. The CDR3 region is CATSDSFGQKGYTF. CDR3 DNA: TGTGCCACCAGTGATAGCTTCGGGCAAAAGGGCTACACCTTC.

The chain links TRBV20-1 to TRBJ1-1; D is ambiguous. The CDR3 has 12 residues. The V end was cut by 5 bases, the J end by 2 bases, with 9 bases between. Germline V CDR1 and CDR2: DFQATT, SNEGSKA (reference sequence). CDR3 in amino acids: CSAFHSNTEAFF. The CDR3 DNA reads TGCAGTGCTTTCCATTCCAACACTGAAGCTTTCTTT.

This clonotype was detected ten times or more. The J gene is TRBJ2-3, the V gene TRBV7-8; 10 nucleotides agree with TRBD2. Trimming removed 2 bases from V and 9 bases from J; junction bases left unmatched: 5. There are 14 residues in the CDR3. CDR1 is SGHVS and CDR2 is FQNEAQ in the germline V gene. CDR3 nucleotide sequence: TGTGCCAGCAGCTTAAGCGGGGGGGCGGAGACGCAGTATTTT. Amino acid sequence: CASSLSGGAETQYF. The entire variable domain, with the rest obtained from reference TRBV7-8 and TRBJ2-3, is as follows: GAGVSQSPRYKVAKRGQDVALRCDPISGHVSLFWYQQALGQGPEFLTYFQNEAQLDKSGLPSDRFFAERPEGSVSTLKIQRTQQEDSAVYLCASSLSGGAETQYFGPGTRLTVL.

This clonotype has more than one count but fewer than ten. V gene TRBV29-1 combines with J gene TRBJ1-2; D gene ambiguous. This CDR3 contains 13 residues. V shed 5 bases and J shed 5 bases, with 15 bases lying between them. CDR1 is SQVTM and CDR2 is ANQGSEA in the germline V gene. CDR3 sequence reads: CSVRRTAQYGYTF. Written as DNA, the CDR3 is TGCAGCGTTCGTCGGACGGCCCAGTATGGCTACACCTTC. Combining the CDR3 with reference TRBV29-1 and TRBJ1-2 gives the whole variable domain SAVISQKPSRDICQRGTSLTIQCQVDSQVTMMFWYRQQPGQSLTLIATANQGSEATYESGFVIDKFPISRPNLTFSTLTVSNMSPEDSSIYLCSVRRTAQYGYTFGSGTRLTVV.

This clonotype occurred a few times. V gene TRBV25-1 combines with J gene TRBJ2-7; 7 bases match TRBD2. Looked up from germline, CDR1 is MGHDK and CDR2 is SYGVNS. There are 13 residues in the CDR3. J was trimmed by 5 bases and V by 6 bases; bases with no gene match: 7. In DNA form, the CDR3 reads TGTGCCAGCAGCCCAGTCGGGAGGAACGAGCAGTACTTC. Its translation: CASSPVGRNEQYF.

This chain links TRBV20-1 with TRBJ2-5; TRBD1 matches at 10 bases. Germline CDR1 DFQATT, CDR2 SNEGSKA (reference sequence). The CDR3 is made up of 12 amino acids. The CDR3 loop reads CILGQGRETQYF. The CDR3 coding sequence is TGCATCCTGGGACAGGGGAGAGAGACCCAGTACTTC.

The V call is TRBV6-5, the J call TRBJ1-2; unclear D gene. V gave up 0 bases and J gave up 4 bases, with 9 bases separating them. The CDR3 is 14 amino acids. Germline V lookup: CDR1 MNHEY, CDR2 SVGAGI. CDR3 region: CASSYSREAYGYTF. The CDR3 DNA is TGTGCCAGCAGTTACTCGAGGGAGGCCTATGGCTACACCTTC.

This clonotype was seen more than once but under ten times. The V gene is TRBV14, the J gene TRBJ2-1, with 10 bases fitting TRBD2. Germline V gene lookup returns CDR1 SGHDN and CDR2 FVKESK. V lost 3 bases and J lost 4; bases outside the gene matches: 3. This CDR3 is built from 15 residues. In DNA form, the CDR3 reads TGTGCCAGCAGCCAGGCTAGCGGGAGATACAATGAGCAGTTCTTC. It is translated as CASSQASGRYNEQFF.

The J gene is TRBJ2-3, the V gene TRBV10-3; 14 bases are shared with TRBD2. Per the germline V gene, CDR1 is ENHRY and CDR2 is SYGVKD. This CDR3 is 15 amino acids long. J lost 4 bases, V lost 10 bases, and 7 bases had no gene match. CDR3 DNA: TGTGCCACCCGGACTAGCGGGGGGAGGGCAGATACGCAGTATTTT. It yields the protein CATRTSGGRADTQYF.

The chain is built from TRBV27 and TRBJ1-6; a weak D match, TRBD1 (6 bases). There are 13 residues in the CDR3. Trimming pared 6 bases from V and 7 bases from J, leaving 10 bases between. The germline gives CDR1 MNHEY, CDR2 SMNVEV (reference sequence). CDR3 DNA: TGTGCCAGCAGACGAGGGGGGAATTCACCCCTCCACTTT. Translation gives CASRRGGNSPLHF.